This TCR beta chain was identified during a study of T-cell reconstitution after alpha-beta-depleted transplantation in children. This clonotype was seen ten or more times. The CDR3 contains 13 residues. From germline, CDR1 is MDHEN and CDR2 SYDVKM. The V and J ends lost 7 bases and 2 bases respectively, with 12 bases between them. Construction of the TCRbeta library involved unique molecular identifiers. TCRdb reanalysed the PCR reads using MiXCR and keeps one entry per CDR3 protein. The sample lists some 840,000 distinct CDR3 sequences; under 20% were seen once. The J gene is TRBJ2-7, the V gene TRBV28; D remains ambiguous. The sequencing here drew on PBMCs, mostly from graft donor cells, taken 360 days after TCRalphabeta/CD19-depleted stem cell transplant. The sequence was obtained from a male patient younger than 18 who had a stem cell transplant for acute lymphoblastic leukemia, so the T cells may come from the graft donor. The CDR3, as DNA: TGTGCCAGCACCCTAAGAACCCCCTACGAGCAGTACTTC. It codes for CASTLRTPYEQYF.